Each of the 6 T cell receptor beta chains below was sequenced from the same sample in a study of control samples from healthy donors and cancer patients. Produced via immunoSEQ multiplex PCR; TCRdb's table is partial and in-frame only. This table holds about 18,000 clones, 84% found once. The sample was PBMCs. The receptors stem from a woman aged 70-85 years with lung cancer.

This clone was found once. This chain uses TRBV7-9 with TRBJ2-1; D might be TRBD1 (6 bases). The CDR3 loop spans 16 amino acids. V dropped 1 base and J dropped 2 bases, with 12 bases sitting between them. Germline CDR1 and CDR2: SEHNR and FQNEAQ (reference sequence). The CDR3 nucleotides read TGTGCCAGCAGCTTAGGTGAGGGGGAAACCTACAATGAGCAGTTCTTC. Translating it yields CASSLGEGETYNEQFF.

The gene calls are TRBV5-6 and TRBJ2-5, with D possibly being TRBD1 (5 bases). Trimming left V 2 bases short and J 5 bases short, with 16 bases between. The V gene's germline CDR1 is SGHDT and CDR2 YYEEEE. The length of the CDR3 is 15 residues. CDR3 residues: CASSFRQPKSETQYF. The CDR3 DNA sequence: TGTGCCAGCAGCTTTAGACAGCCTAAAAGTGAGACCCAGTACTTC.

V is TRBV7-2 and J is TRBJ2-5; 8 bases are a match to TRBD2. Trimming removed 9 bases from V and 7 bases from J; junction bases left unmatched: 4. The CDR3 has 11 residues. Germline V gene data show CDR1 as SGHTA and CDR2 as FQGNSA. The CDR3 here is CASSREGTQYF. Written as DNA, the CDR3 is TGTGCCAGTAGCCGGGAGGGGACCCAGTACTTC.

The chain is built from TRBV6-4 and TRBJ2-1; 7 bases are a match to TRBD1. Looked up from germline, CDR1 is MRHNA and CDR2 is SNTAGT. J gave up 0 bases and V 5 bases, and 4 bases lay outside the gene matches. This CDR3 region has 15 residues. The CDR3 here is CASSPTGDSYNEQFF. The CDR3 DNA follows: TGTGCCAGCAGTCCCACAGGGGACTCCTACAATGAGCAGTTCTTC.

The chain has TRBV13 and TRBJ2-3, with D maybe TRBD1 (6 bases). Germline-derived CDR1 and CDR2 are PRHDT and FYEKMQ (reference sequence). The CDR3 totals 14 residues. The V gene lost 0 bases and the J gene lost 3 bases, with 7 bases spanning the gap. The CDR3 here is CASSLGRGTDTQYF. The CDR3 DNA sequence: TGTGCCAGCAGCTTAGGCAGGGGAACAGATACGCAGTATTTT.

The chain uses TRBV9 and TRBJ2-1; D not resolved. The CDR3 loop spans 15 amino acids. V was trimmed by 2 bases and J by 4 bases, leaving 13 bases between them. CDR1 and CDR2 (germline): SGDLS, YYNGEE. The CDR3 nucleotides are TGTGCCAGCAGCGTTCGCGGAACCCCTTACAATGAGCAGTTCTTC. Its translation: CASSVRGTPYNEQFF.